The source of this TCR beta chain is a study of cytomegalovirus exposure and HLA in healthy donors. Data came from immunoSEQ multiplex PCR; TCRdb stores just in-frame clones and leaves some out. This sample carries more than 300,000 clones, 86% of them seen once, and the ten largest clones take over 0.75%. CDR1 is SGHRS and CDR2 is YFSETQ in the germline V gene. V was trimmed by 0 bases and J by 0 bases, leaving 12 bases between them. The CDR3 covers 17 residues. The chain is built from TRBV5-1 and TRBJ1-4; D unclear. Sequencing was performed on PBMCs. The sequence came from a young woman in good health and CMV-seronegative. The CDR3 DNA is TGCGCCAGCAGCTTGGCCCGGGGAGGTGCAACTAATGAAAAACTGTTTTTT. Encoded protein: CASSLARGGATNEKLFF.